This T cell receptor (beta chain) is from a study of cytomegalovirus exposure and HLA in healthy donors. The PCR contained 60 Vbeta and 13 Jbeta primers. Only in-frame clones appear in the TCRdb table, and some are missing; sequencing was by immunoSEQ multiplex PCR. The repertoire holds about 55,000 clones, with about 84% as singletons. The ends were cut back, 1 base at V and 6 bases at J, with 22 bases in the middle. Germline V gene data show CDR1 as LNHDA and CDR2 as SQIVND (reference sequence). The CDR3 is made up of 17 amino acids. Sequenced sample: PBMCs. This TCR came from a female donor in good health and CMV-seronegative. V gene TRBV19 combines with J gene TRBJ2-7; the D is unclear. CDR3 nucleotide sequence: TGTGCCAGTAGTATAGGGCTGGGCAGGCTCAACCCAGGCGAGCAGTACTTC. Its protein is CASSIGLGRLNPGEQYF.